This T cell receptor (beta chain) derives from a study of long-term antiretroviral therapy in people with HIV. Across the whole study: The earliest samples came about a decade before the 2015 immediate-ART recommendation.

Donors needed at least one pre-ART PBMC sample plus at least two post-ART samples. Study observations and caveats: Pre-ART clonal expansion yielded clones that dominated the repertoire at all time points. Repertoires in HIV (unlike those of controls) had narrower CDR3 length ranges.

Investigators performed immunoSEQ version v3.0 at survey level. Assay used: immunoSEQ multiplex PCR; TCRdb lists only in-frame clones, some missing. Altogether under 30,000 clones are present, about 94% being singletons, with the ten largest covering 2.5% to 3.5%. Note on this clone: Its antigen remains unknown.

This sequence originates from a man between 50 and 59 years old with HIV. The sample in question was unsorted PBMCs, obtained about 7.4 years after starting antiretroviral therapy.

The CDR3 bases are TGTGCCAGCTCACGGGGTCAGAACCGATTCTACGAGCAGTACTTC. This translates into CASSRGQNRFYEQYF. This rearrangement joins TRBV18 to TRBJ2-7; unclear D gene. Germline-derived CDR1 and CDR2 are KGHSH and LQKENI. V was shortened by 4 bases and J by 3 bases, with 16 bases between the two germline ends. This CDR3 is 15 amino acids long.